This T cell receptor beta chain was identified during a study of T cells in Graves' hyperthyroidism and ophthalmopathy. Authors of the study amplified TCR beta CDR3 regions from RNA transcripts. The HTBI primer set was used in a first-round RT-PCR of the TCR CDR3. One entry per CDR3 protein, called by TCRdb with MiXCR from the multiplex PCR reads. The sample lists under 350,000 distinct CDR3 sequences; over 15% were seen once. From germline, CDR1 is SEHNR and CDR2 FQNEAQ (reference sequence). Trimming left V 5 bases short and J 1 base short, with 11 bases between. This CDR3 comprises 14 residues. The clonotype originates from a woman in her forties or fifties with Graves' hyperthyroidism. Material: blood. The chain has TRBV7-9 and TRBJ1-2; perhaps TRBD1 as D (6 bases). Here the CDR3 DNA reads TGTGCCAGCAGCCAGTTAGGGGGTAACTATGGCTACACCTTC. Its protein product is CASSQLGGNYGYTF.